This T cell receptor beta chain was obtained from a study of T cell repertoires in cytomegalovirus infection. Trimming left V 5 bases short and J 5 bases short, with 17 bases between. The CDR3 is 15 amino acids. Study outcomes and limitations: Dominant in the ex vivo response were TCR beta clonotypes restricted by HLA-C and specific for CMV. The study identified carriers of CMV plus the relevant HLA from cumulative public TCR beta family frequency.

TCRdb analysed the reads with MiXCR anew, one entry per CDR3 protein. The table records around 310,000 distinct CDR3 sequences, roughly 17% of them present only once. This clonotype turned up a few times. The antigen remains unidentified. The sequenced material came from PBMCs. The sequence was collected from a human donor in good health (CMV status not recorded). Some clones in this sample may be carry-over from other donors' samples. The genes are TRBV12-3 or TRBV12-4 and TRBJ2-3, with D perhaps TRBD1 or TRBD2 (6 bases each). CDR3 sequence reads: CASSTPGGPLDTQYF. The CDR3 DNA is TGTGCCAGCAGTACACCCGGGGGCCCCCTAGATACGCAGTATTTT.